The 8 T cell receptor beta chains presented below share a single source sample, sequenced in a study of T cell changes during pregnancy in multiple sclerosis. Repertoires were generated with immunoSEQ multiplex PCR, while TCRdb's copy carries only in-frame clones and drops some. The table includes about 47,000 clones, 93% detected once. Sequencing was performed on peripheral blood, taken in the second trimester of pregnancy. The receptors originated from a female donor with multiple sclerosis, enrolled in a pregnancy study.

The chain couples TRBV9 to TRBJ1-4; D is possibly TRBD1 (5 bases). Germline CDR1 and CDR2: SGDLS and YYNGEE. The V gene lost 0 bases and the J gene lost 4 bases, with 16 bases spanning the gap. The CDR3 covers 17 residues. As DNA, the CDR3 is TGTGCCAGCAGCGTAGGGGGGAGGGGAGAACATAATGAAAAACTGTTTTTT. This gives the protein CASSVGGRGEHNEKLFF.

This chain connects TRBV18 to TRBJ1-2; D may be TRBD1 (6 bases). The CDR3 is 15 residues long. The V end was cut by 5 bases, the J end by 2 bases, with 15 bases between. Germline V gene lookup returns CDR1 KGHSH and CDR2 LQKENI. As DNA, the CDR3 is TGTGCCAGCTCAACTTCGCACGGGACAAACTATGGCTACACCTTC. It is translated as CASSTSHGTNYGYTF.

This CDR3 reads CASSQEAGRANEKLFF. CDR3 coding DNA: TGCGCCAGCAGCCAAGAAGCAGGGAGGGCTAATGAAAAACTGTTTTTT. V and J are TRBV4-1 and TRBJ1-4, with D possibly TRBD1 on 5 matching bases. V shed 0 bases and J shed 3 bases, with 11 bases lying between them. The CDR3 is made up of 16 amino acids. Germline V lookup: CDR1 MGHRA, CDR2 YSYEKL.

This chain joins TRBV11-3 and TRBJ2-1; 7 nucleotides align to TRBD1. Unmatched junction bases numbered 12, after V lost 5 bases and J lost 5 bases. This CDR3 contains 16 residues. The germline gives CDR1 SGHNT, CDR2 YENEEA. The DNA for the CDR3 is TGTGCCAGCAGCACCTGGGCACAGGGGCAAGACAATGAGCAGTTCTTC. Protein product: CASSTWAQGQDNEQFF.

The J gene is TRBJ1-4, the V gene TRBV27; tentative D call: TRBD1 (6 bases). Germline V CDR1 and CDR2: MNHEY, SMNVEV (reference sequence). V lost 5 bases and J lost 4, with 20 bases in between. The CDR3 consists of 17 residues. CDR3 in DNA: TGTGCCAGCAGTATCGGGACACCGAAAACTCGTAATGAAAAACTGTTTTTT. This gives the protein CASSIGTPKTRNEKLFF.

This chain joins TRBV9 and TRBJ2-7; 9 nucleotides line up with TRBD2. Germline loops: CDR1 SGDLS, CDR2 YYNGEE. The J segment lost 3 bases and the V segment lost 2 bases, leaving 6 bases of the junction unmatched. The CDR3 is 15 amino acids. Here the CDR3 DNA reads TGTGCCAGCAGCGTTTCGACTAGCGGAAACTACGAGCAGTACTTC. Amino acid sequence: CASSVSTSGNYEQYF.

The rearrangement joins TRBV7-2 to TRBJ1-1; perhaps TRBD1 as D (5 bases). Germline V CDR1 and CDR2: SGHTA, FQGNSA. Trimming cost V 2 bases and J 3 bases, with 10 bases left between them. The CDR3 contains 14 residues. CDR3 DNA sequence: TGTGCCAGCAGCTTAAATTCGGGGGACACTGAAGCTTTCTTT. Its protein product is CASSLNSGDTEAFF.

The V call is TRBV21-1, the J call TRBJ1-5; the D segment call TRBD1 is taken from the table without a DNA check. TRBV21-1 is labeled a pseudogene. The CDR3 extends over 18 amino acids. CDR3 protein: CASSKPGEGQGDNQPQHF. For the CDR3, the DNA is TGTGCCAGCAGCAAGCCAGGAGAGGGACAGGGGGACAATCAGCCCCAGCATTTT.